This TCR beta chain came from a study of CD4 and CD8 cells across lung adenocarcinoma regions. Samples came from patients with localized non-small cell lung adenocarcinoma. One entry per CDR3 protein, called by TCRdb with MiXCR from the PCR reads. The sample carries some 23,000 distinct CDR3 sequences, around half recorded once. Germline V gene data show CDR1 as MNHNS and CDR2 as SASEGT. The CDR3 totals 16 residues. Concerning this clonotype: One end of the junction is discordant with germline, which a read error may explain.

The TCR sequence derives from a male donor with lung adenocarcinoma. The CD4 and CD8 labels of this study may be unreliable. Sequencing input: CD8+ T cells from the center of a lung tumor. The chain uses TRBV6-1 and TRBJ2-3; 7 bases align to TRBD2. The CDR3 here is CASSEAGPWAKDTQYF. The CDR3 region has the DNA TGTGCCAGCAGCGAAGCGGGGCCGTGGGCCAAAGATACGCAGTATTTT.